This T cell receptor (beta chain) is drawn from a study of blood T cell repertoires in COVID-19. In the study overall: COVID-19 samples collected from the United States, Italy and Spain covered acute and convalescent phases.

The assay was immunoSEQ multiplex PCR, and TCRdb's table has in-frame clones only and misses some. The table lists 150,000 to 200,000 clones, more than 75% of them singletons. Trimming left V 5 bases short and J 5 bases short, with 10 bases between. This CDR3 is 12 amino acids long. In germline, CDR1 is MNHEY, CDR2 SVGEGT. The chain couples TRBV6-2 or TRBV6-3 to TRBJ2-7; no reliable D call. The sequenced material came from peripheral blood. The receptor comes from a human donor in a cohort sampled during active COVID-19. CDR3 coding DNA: TGTGCCAGCAGTGTGACAAATGACGAGCAGTACTTC. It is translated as CASSVTNDEQYF.